The clone carrying this T cell receptor (beta chain) was detected only once. The antigen remains undetermined. Second doses were pooled across both intervals (about 4 or about 12 weeks). CDR3 length: 13 amino acids. Per the germline V gene, CDR1 is LGHDT and CDR2 is YNNKEL (reference sequence). Trimming stripped 2 bases from V and 9 bases from J, with 12 bases between. The data belong to a study of T cell responses to AZD1222 COVID-19 vaccine. The study, taken as a whole, reports: Donors were chiefly white British, with a greater number of females, and clonal diversity was perhaps underestimated. Repertoire sampling happened only post peak T cell response. CD4 TCRs linked to vaccination spanned spike, dominating at 160-218 and 743-854.

This table comes from immunoSEQ multiplex PCR, and its TCRdb copy is limited to in-frame clones, with some not included. The table records some 120,000 clones, more than 80% of them present only once. Sequencing was performed on peripheral blood, taken 28 days after the second AZD1222 dose. This clonotype was obtained from an adult who received the AZD1222 COVID-19 vaccine. The V gene is TRBV3-1 (or the pseudogene TRBV3-2), the J gene TRBJ2-3, with D possibly TRBD2 on 6 matching bases. CDR3 sequence: CASSQIEGRTQYF. The CDR3 nucleotides read TGTGCCAGCAGCCAAATAGAGGGGAGGACGCAGTATTTT.